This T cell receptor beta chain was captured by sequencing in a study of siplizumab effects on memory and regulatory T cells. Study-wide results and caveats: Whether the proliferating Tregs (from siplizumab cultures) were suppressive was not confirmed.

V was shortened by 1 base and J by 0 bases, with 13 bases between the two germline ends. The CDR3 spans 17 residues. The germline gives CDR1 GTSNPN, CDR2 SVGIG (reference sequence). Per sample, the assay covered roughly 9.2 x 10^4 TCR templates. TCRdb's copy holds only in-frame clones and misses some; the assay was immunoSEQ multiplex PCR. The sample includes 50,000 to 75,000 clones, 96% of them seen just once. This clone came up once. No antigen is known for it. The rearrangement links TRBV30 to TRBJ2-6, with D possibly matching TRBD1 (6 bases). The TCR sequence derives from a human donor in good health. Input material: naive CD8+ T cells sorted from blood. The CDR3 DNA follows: TGTGCCTGGAGTGGGGGACAACTATTCTCTGGGGCCAACGTCCTGACTTTC. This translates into CAWSGGQLFSGANVLTF. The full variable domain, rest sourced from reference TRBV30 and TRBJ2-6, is SQTIHQWPATLVQPVGSPLSLECTVEGTSNPNLYWYRQAAGRGLQLLFYSVGIGQISSEVPQNLSASRPQDRQFILSSKKLLLSDSGFYLCAWSGGQLFSGANVLTFGAGSRLTVL.